These 22 T cell receptor beta chains were sequenced from one sample in a study of blood T cell repertoires in COVID-19. Data came from immunoSEQ multiplex PCR; TCRdb stores just in-frame clones and leaves some out. The sample yields under 250,000 clones, more than 80% seen once. Sequenced input: peripheral blood. These TCRs come from a human donor in a cohort sampled during active COVID-19.

The chain has TRBV5-4 and TRBJ1-2; perhaps TRBD1 as D (5 bases). The CDR3 spans 17 residues. Trimming removed 4 bases at V and 1 base at J, with 20 bases between. Germline values: CDR1 SGHNT, CDR2 YYREEE (reference sequence). The CDR3 sequence is CASSTPVAGLYNYGYTF. The CDR3 region has the DNA TGTGCCAGCAGCACCCCGGTGGCAGGGCTCTATAACTATGGCTACACCTTC.

This clone is medium-sized. The CDR3 spells CASSDPGGVPEAFF. CDR3 in DNA: TGCGCCAGCAGTGACCCTGGAGGGGTCCCTGAAGCTTTCTTT. The chain is built from TRBV10-2 and TRBJ1-1; tentative D call: TRBD1 (5 bases). Germline V lookup: CDR1 WSHSY, CDR2 SAAADI. The CDR3 is made up of 14 amino acids. V was pared by 3 bases and J by 6 bases, with 14 bases between.

This chain uses TRBV10-3 with TRBJ1-2; no firm D call. Germline V lookup: CDR1 ENHRY, CDR2 SYGVKD. V shed 2 bases and J shed 8 bases, with 15 bases lying between them. This CDR3 contains 14 residues. The CDR3 is CAISEGRETEGYTF. CDR3 DNA sequence: TGTGCCATCAGTGAGGGTAGGGAGACGGAGGGCTACACCTTC.

This rearrangement joins TRBV5-1 to TRBJ1-4; D is perhaps TRBD1 (6 bases). V was cut by 4 bases and J by 7 bases, with 20 bases left in between. The germline CDR1 and CDR2 sequences are SGHRS and YFSETQ. This CDR3 comprises 16 residues. The CDR3 region is CASSLTPTGGGEKLFF. In DNA, the CDR3 is TGCGCCAGCAGCCTGACCCCGACAGGAGGCGGTGAAAAACTGTTTTTT. Combining the CDR3 with reference TRBV5-1 and TRBJ1-4 gives the whole variable domain KAGVTQTPRYLIKTRGQQVTLSCSPISGHRSVSWYQQTPGQGLQFLFEYFSETQRNKGNFPGRFSGRQFSNSRSEMNVSTLELGDSALYLCASSLTPTGGGEKLFFGSGTQLSVL.

This chain links TRBV21-1 with TRBJ1-5; no DNA check was done on the table's D call, TRBD1. TRBV21-1 counts as a pseudogene. CDR3 length: 17 amino acids. CDR3 bases: TGTGCCAGCAGCGCCCACAGGGGGCCAACTATCAATCAGCCCCAGCATTTT. Its translation is CASSAHRGPTINQPQHF.

The chain carries TRBV7-8 and TRBJ1-1; 10 bases align to TRBD1. With V trimmed by 2 bases and J by 1 base, 4 bases remained unmatched. This CDR3 is built from 16 residues. Germline V gene sequence: CDR1 SGHVS, CDR2 FQNEAQ. CDR3 protein: CASSLRDRGKNTEAFF. CDR3 DNA sequence: TGTGCCAGCAGCTTAAGGGACAGGGGAAAGAACACTGAAGCTTTCTTT.

V and J are TRBV5-6 and TRBJ2-5, with D possibly TRBD1 on 6 matching bases. Between the trimmed V and J ends, which lost 4 bases and 2 bases, there was a span of 9 bases. There are 13 residues in the CDR3. Germline assignment: CDR1 SGHDT and CDR2 YYEEEE. The CDR3 is CASSGGQQETQYF. CDR3 nucleotide sequence: TGTGCCAGCAGCGGGGGACAACAAGAGACCCAGTACTTC.

With regard to this clone: This may stem from a read error, because a much larger clone lies one nucleotide away. This rearrangement joins TRBV5-4 to TRBJ1-1; D remains ambiguous. V was cut by 6 bases and J by 1 base, with 4 bases left in between. This CDR3 has 11 residues. Germline V gives CDR1 SGHNT, CDR2 YYREEE (reference sequence). The CDR3 sequence: CASNRNTEAFF. In DNA form, the CDR3 reads TGTGCCAGCAATCGGAACACTGAAGCTTTCTTT.

The V and J genes are TRBV15 and TRBJ2-7, with D possibly TRBD1 on 6 matching bases. Trimming left V 3 bases short and J 3 bases short, with 15 bases between. CDR1 and CDR2 (germline): LNHNV, YYDKDF (reference sequence). CDR3 length: 15 residues. CDR3 protein: CATSRSGQIDYEQYF. The CDR3 bases are TGTGCCACCAGCAGGTCCGGACAGATCGACTACGAGCAGTACTTC.

The chain carries TRBV6-5 and TRBJ2-7, with 7 bases aligning to TRBD1. The CDR3 totals 14 residues. Germline CDR1 MNHEY, CDR2 SVGAGI. V lost 3 bases, J lost 4 bases, and 6 bases stayed unmatched. CDR3 DNA sequence: TGTGCCAGCAGTTATGTAGGGGGCTCTTACGAGCAGTACTTC. Translating gives CASSYVGGSYEQYF.

The chain recombines TRBV29-1 with TRBJ1-2; D is undetermined. This CDR3 has 11 residues. Germline values: CDR1 SQVTM, CDR2 ANQGSEA. The germline V and J ends were trimmed by 8 bases and 5 bases, with 12 bases remaining between them. CDR3 DNA: TGCAGCTCTACGAGGGAATATGGCTACACCTTC. It yields the protein CSSTREYGYTF.

The chain carries TRBV19 and TRBJ2-1, with 13 bases aligning to TRBD2. CDR3 length equals 20 residues. Per the germline V gene, CDR1 is LNHDA and CDR2 is SQIVND (reference sequence). V gave up 6 bases and J gave up 0 bases; unmatched junction bases: 14. CDR3 nucleotides: TGTGCCAGTAGCGACGAATCCGGGACTAGCGGGACTTTCTCCTACAATGAGCAGTTCTTC. Its translation: CASSDESGTSGTFSYNEQFF.

In this sample, this clone turned up a few times. This chain uses TRBV4-2 with TRBJ2-3; 8 nucleotides align to TRBD2. The CDR3 has 17 residues. V lost 2 bases to trimming and J lost 5 bases; unmatched junction nucleotides: 12. Germline-derived CDR1 and CDR2 are LGHNA and YNFKEQ. The CDR3 loop reads CASSQISSGRAEDTQYF. CDR3 DNA: TGTGCCAGCAGCCAAATATCTAGCGGGCGAGCTGAAGATACGCAGTATTTT.

The rearrangement uses TRBV10-3 and TRBJ2-1; TRBD2 is a possible D gene (6 bases). Germline loops: CDR1 ENHRY, CDR2 SYGVKD. V was pared by 4 bases and J by 4 bases, with 14 bases between. This CDR3 contains 15 residues. CDR3 region: CAISVTGVSYNEQFF. The CDR3 coding sequence is TGTGCCATCAGTGTTACGGGAGTTTCATACAATGAGCAGTTCTTC.

The V call is TRBV27, the J call TRBJ2-7, with D unclear. Between the trimmed V and J ends, which lost 0 bases and 9 bases, there was a span of 15 bases. Germline values: CDR1 MNHEY, CDR2 SMNVEV (reference sequence). This CDR3 region has 14 residues. The CDR3 is CASSLSRSSPGQYF. The CDR3 DNA reads TGTGCCAGCAGTTTATCCCGCAGCTCCCCGGGGCAGTACTTC.

The V call is TRBV6-5, the J call TRBJ2-7, with 10 bases identical to TRBD2. Germline trimming cut 10 bases from V and 4 bases from J; bases unmatched to any gene: 13. Germline assignment: CDR1 MNHEY and CDR2 SVGAGI. CDR3 length equals 15 residues. CDR3 sequence reads: CATAPNTSGAYEQYF. CDR3 sequence (DNA): TGTGCCACCGCCCCTAATACTAGCGGGGCATACGAGCAGTACTTC.

The chain employs TRBV18 and TRBJ2-6, with 7 bases fitting TRBD2. Germline V gives CDR1 KGHSH, CDR2 LQKENI. The CDR3 runs 16 residues. The V segment lost 3 bases and the J segment 4 bases; nucleotides outside the gene matches: 6. Written as DNA, the CDR3 is TGTGCCAGCTCACCGGGAGGGTTGCTGGGGGCCAACGTCCTGACTTTC. This encodes CASSPGGLLGANVLTF.

The gene calls are TRBV28 and TRBJ1-1; 7 nucleotides align to TRBD1. Losses at the gene ends were 0 bases for V and 5 bases for J; bases not matched to a gene: 9. Germline V gene lookup returns CDR1 MDHEN and CDR2 SYDVKM. CDR3 length: 16 residues. The CDR3 DNA follows: TGTGCCAGCAGTTTATGGTGGAAGGGGGCATGGACTGAAGCTTTCTTT. Its translation is CASSLWWKGAWTEAFF.

The gene calls are TRBV28 and TRBJ1-5, with 9 bases matching TRBD1. Trimming cost V 1 base and J 5 bases; bases outside gene matches: 12. The length of the CDR3 is 18 residues. The V gene's germline CDR1 is MDHEN and CDR2 SYDVKM. CDR3 sequence reads: CASSLYRGLGSMDQPQHF. The DNA of the CDR3 is TGTGCCAGCAGTTTATACAGGGGGCTGGGTAGTATGGATCAGCCCCAGCATTTT.

The table lists this clone with many counts. The rearrangement links TRBV28 to TRBJ1-1, with 8 bases lining up with TRBD1. Germline CDR1 reads MDHEN; CDR2 reads SYDVKM. CDR3 length equals 15 residues. V gave up 6 bases and J gave up 1 base; unmatched junction bases: 7. The CDR3: CASSPDRGWNTEAFF. In DNA, the CDR3 is TGTGCCAGCAGCCCCGACAGGGGATGGAACACTGAAGCTTTCTTT.

The chain employs TRBV7-8 and TRBJ1-1; 7 nucleotides align to TRBD1. This CDR3 has 14 residues. Germline CDR1 reads SGHVS; CDR2 reads FQNEAQ. V trimming: 1 base; J trimming: 3 bases; junction bases outside the gene matches: 2. Here the CDR3 DNA reads TGTGCCAGCAGCTTAGTAGGGGGCGACACTGAAGCTTTCTTT. Protein: CASSLVGGDTEAFF.

J is TRBJ1-1 and V is TRBV6-5; 7 nucleotides align to TRBD1. From germline, CDR1 is MNHEY and CDR2 SVGAGI. The CDR3 has 13 residues. V was clipped by 7 bases and J by 1 base; unmatched bases: 3. CDR3 loop: CASIRDRNTEAFF. The CDR3 nucleotides are TGTGCCAGCATTAGGGACAGGAACACTGAAGCTTTCTTT.